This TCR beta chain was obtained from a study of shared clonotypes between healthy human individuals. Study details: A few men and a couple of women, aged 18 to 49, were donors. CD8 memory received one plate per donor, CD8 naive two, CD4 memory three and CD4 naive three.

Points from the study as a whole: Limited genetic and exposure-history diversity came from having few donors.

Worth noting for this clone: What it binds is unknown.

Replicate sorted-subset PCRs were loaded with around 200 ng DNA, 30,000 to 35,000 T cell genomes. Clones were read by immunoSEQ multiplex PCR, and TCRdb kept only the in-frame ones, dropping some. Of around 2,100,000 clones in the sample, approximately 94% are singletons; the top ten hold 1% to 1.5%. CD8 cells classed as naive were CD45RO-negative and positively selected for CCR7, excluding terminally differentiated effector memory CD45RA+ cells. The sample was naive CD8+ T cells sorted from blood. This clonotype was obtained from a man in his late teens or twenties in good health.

The CDR3 here is CASSPIVGRGLEKLFF. The CDR3 bases are TGCGCCAGCAGCCCCATCGTGGGGAGGGGACTCGAAAAACTGTTTTTT. This chain uses TRBV4-1 with TRBJ1-4; possible D gene TRBD1, 5 bases. Germline V gives CDR1 MGHRA, CDR2 YSYEKL. The CDR3 is 16 amino acids. V lost 4 bases and J 8 bases, leaving 20 bases between the germline ends.